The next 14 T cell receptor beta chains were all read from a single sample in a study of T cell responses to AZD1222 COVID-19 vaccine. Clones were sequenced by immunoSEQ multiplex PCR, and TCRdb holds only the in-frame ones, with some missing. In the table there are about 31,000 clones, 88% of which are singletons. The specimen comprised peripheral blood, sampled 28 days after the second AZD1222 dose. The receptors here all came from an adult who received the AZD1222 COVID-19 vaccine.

The CDR3 spells CASSLGGGRYNEQFF. For the CDR3, the DNA is TGTGCCAGCAGCTTGGGCGGGGGAAGGTACAATGAGCAGTTCTTC. The chain links TRBV7-9 to TRBJ2-1; 7 nucleotides line up with TRBD2. Germline V gene lookup returns CDR1 SEHNR and CDR2 FQNEAQ (reference sequence). Trimming removed 3 bases from V and 4 bases from J; junction bases left unmatched: 6. The CDR3 is 15 amino acids.

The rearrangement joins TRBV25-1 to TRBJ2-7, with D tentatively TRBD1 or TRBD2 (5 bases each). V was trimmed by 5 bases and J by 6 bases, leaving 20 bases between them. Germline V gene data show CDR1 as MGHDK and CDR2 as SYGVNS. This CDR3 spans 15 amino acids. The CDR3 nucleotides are TGTGCCAGCAGTAACCGCATAACAGGAGGTCTCGAGCAGTACTTC. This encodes CASSNRITGGLEQYF.

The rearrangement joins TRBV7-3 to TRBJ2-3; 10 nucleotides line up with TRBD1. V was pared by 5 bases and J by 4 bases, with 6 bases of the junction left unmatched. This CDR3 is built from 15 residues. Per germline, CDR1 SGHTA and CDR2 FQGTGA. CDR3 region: CASSTRGTGADTQYF. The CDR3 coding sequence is TGTGCCAGCAGCACCAGGGGGACAGGGGCAGATACGCAGTATTTT. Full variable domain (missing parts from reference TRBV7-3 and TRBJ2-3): GAGVSQTPSNKVTEKGKYVELRCDPISGHTALYWYRQSLGQGPEFLIYFQGTGAADDSGLPNDRFFAVRPEGSVSTLKIQRTERGDSAVYLCASSTRGTGADTQYFGPGTRLTVL.

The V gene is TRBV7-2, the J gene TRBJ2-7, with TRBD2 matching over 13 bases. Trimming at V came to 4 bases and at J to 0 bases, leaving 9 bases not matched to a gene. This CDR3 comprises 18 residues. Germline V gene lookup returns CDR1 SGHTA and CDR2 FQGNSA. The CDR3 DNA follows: TGTGCCAGCAGCTCCCCGGGACTAGCGGGGAGGAGCTCCTACGAGCAGTACTTC. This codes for CASSSPGLAGRSSYEQYF.

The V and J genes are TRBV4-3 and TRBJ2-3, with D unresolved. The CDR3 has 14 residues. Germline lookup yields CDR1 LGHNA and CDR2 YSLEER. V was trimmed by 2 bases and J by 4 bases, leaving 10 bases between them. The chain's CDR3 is CASSQRRASDTQYF. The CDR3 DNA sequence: TGCGCCAGCAGCCAAAGACGGGCGTCAGATACGCAGTATTTT.

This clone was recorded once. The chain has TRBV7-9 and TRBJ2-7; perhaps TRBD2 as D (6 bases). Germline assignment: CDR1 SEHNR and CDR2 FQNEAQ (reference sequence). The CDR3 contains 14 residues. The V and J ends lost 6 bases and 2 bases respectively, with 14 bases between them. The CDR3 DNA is TGTGCCAGCAGTACTCTAGGCGGGACCTACGAGCAGTACTTC. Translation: CASSTLGGTYEQYF.

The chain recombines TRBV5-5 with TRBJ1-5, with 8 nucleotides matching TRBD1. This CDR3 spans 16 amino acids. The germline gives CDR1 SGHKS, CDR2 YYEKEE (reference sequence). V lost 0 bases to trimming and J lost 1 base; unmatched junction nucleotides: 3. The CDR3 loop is CASSLGQGISNQPQHF. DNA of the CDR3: TGTGCCAGCAGCTTGGGACAGGGGATAAGCAATCAGCCCCAGCATTTT.

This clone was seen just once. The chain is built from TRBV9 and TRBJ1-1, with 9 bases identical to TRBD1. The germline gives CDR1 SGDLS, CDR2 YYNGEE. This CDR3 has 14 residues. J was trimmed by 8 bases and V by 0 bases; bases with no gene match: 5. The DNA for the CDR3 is TGTGCCAGCAGCGTAGTGGGACAGGGAGCCGAAGCTTTCTTT. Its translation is CASSVVGQGAEAFF.

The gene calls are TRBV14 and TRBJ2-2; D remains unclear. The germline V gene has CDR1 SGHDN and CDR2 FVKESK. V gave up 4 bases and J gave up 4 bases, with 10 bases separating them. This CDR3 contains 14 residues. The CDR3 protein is CASSRAAPTGELFF. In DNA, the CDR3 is TGTGCCAGCAGCCGAGCTGCACCCACCGGGGAGCTGTTTTTT. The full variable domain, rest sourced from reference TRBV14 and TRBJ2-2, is EAGVTQFPSHSVIEKGQTVTLRCDPISGHDNLYWYRRVMGKEIKFLLHFVKESKQDESGMPNNRFLAERTGGTYSTLKVQPAELEDSGVYFCASSRAAPTGELFFGEGSRLTVL.

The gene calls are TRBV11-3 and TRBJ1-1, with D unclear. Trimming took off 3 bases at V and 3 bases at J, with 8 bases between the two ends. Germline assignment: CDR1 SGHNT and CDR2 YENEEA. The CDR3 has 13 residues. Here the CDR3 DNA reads TGTGCCAGCAGCTTTCGGACTGACACTGAAGCTTTCTTT. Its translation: CASSFRTDTEAFF.

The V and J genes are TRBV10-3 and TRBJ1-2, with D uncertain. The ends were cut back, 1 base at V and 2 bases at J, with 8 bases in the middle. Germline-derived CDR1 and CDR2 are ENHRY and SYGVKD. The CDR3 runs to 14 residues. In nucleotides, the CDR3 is TGTGCCATCAGTGAGTGGGCTGAGAACTATGGCTACACCTTC. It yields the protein CAISEWAENYGYTF.

The DNA of the CDR3 is TGTGCCAGTATTGCTACCCAGGAGGGCACTGAAGCTTTCTTT. Amino acids: CASIATQEGTEAFF. The V and J genes are TRBV19 and TRBJ1-1; no definite D call. Trimming stripped 7 bases from V and 4 bases from J, with 16 bases between. CDR1 and CDR2 from the germline V gene are LNHDA and SQIVND (reference sequence). CDR3 length: 14 amino acids.

The CDR3 region has the DNA TGCGCCAGCAACCCGGACAGGGGTGATGAGCAGTTCTTC. It codes for CASNPDRGDEQFF. The chain recombines TRBV5-1 with TRBJ2-1; 9 positions match TRBD1. Germline loops: CDR1 SGHRS, CDR2 YFSETQ. The CDR3 runs 13 residues. Unmatched junction bases numbered 6, after V lost 6 bases and J lost 8 bases. The full variable domain, with the rest looked up from reference TRBV5-1 and TRBJ2-1, is KAGVTQTPRYLIKTRGQQVTLSCSPISGHRSVSWYQQTPGQGLQFLFEYFSETQRNKGNFPGRFSGRQFSNSRSEMNVSTLELGDSALYLCASNPDRGDEQFFGPGTRLTVL.

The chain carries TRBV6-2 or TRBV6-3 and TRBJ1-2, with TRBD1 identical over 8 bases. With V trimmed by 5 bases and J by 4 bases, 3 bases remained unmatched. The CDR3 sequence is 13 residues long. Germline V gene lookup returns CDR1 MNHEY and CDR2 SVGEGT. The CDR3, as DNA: TGTGCCAGCAGTAAACAGGGGGGCTATGGCTACACCTTC. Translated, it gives CASSKQGGYGYTF.